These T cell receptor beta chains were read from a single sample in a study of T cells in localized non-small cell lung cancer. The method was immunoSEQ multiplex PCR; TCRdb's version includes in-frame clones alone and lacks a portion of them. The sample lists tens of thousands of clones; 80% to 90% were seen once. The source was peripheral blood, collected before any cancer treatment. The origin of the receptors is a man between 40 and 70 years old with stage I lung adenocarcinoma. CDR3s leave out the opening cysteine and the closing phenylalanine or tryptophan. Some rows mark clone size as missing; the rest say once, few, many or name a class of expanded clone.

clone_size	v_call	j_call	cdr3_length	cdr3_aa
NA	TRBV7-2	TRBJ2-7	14	ASSLAMGQGLNEQY
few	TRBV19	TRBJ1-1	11	ASSIVPGIEAF
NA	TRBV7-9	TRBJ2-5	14	ASSSQTGTGKETQY
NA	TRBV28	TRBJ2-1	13	ASSATGFVYNEQF
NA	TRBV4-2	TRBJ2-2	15	ASSRDLGTSNTGELF
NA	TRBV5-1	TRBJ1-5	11	ASSLDRNQPQH
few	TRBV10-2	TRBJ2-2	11	ASSETYTGELF
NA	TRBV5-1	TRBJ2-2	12	ASSLGVVLGELF
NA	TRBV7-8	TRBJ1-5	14	ASSSGQFYFQHGQH
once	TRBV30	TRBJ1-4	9	AWRMEEKLF
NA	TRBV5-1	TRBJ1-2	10	ASSLEGYGYT
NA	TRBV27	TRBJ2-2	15	ASSLVLGTSGPGELF
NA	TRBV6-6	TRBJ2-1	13	ASRGSGSSYNEQF
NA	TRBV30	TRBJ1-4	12	AWSGWWGNEKLF
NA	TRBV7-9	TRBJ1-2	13	ASSAQGRELYGYT
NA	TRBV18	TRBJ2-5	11	ASSPRGQETQY
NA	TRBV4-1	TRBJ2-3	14	ASSQDSGSRTDTQY
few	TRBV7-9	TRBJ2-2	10	ASSRQSGELF
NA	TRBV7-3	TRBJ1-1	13	ASSLHPGSNTEAF
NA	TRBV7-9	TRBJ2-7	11	ASSLGNTYEQY
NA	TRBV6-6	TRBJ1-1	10	ASSRSTFEAF
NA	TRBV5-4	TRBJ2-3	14	ASSLMTSRSRDTQY
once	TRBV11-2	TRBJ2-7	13	ASNPRGDKRDEQY
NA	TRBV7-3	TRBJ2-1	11	ASSLNSYNEQF
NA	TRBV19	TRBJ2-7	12	ATANRDGDYEQY
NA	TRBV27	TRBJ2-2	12	ASSSLRSTGELF
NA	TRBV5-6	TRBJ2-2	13	ASKPTWGNTGELF
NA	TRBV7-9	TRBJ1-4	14	ASSLGQAITNEKLF
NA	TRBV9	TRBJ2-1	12	ASSVARVVHEQF
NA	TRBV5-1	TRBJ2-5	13	ASSVGTSVEETQY
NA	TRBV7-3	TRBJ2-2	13	ASSLTPTVTGELF
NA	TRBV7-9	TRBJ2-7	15	ASSLIDRDSLGYEQY